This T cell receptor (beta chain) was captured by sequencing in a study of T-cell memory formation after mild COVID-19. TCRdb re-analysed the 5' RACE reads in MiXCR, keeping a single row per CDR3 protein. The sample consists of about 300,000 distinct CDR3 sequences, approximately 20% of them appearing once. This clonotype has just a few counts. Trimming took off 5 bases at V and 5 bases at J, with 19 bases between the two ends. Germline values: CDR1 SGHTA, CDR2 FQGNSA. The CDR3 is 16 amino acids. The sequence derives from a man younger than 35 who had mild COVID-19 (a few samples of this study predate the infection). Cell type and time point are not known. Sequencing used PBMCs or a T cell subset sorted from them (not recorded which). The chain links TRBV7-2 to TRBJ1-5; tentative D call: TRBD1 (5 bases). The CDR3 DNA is TGTGCCAGCAGCCCCGTCCCAGGGAACATCTATCAGCCCCAGCATTTT. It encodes CASSPVPGNIYQPQHF.